The T cell receptor beta chain under discussion was sequenced for a study of cytomegalovirus exposure and HLA in healthy donors. Germline CDR1 and CDR2: MDHEN and SYDVKM. Trimming removed 6 bases from V and 2 bases from J, with 15 bases in between. The CDR3 has 15 amino acids. Method: immunoSEQ multiplex PCR; TCRdb's copy keeps in-frame clones and lacks some. Of just under 75,000 clones in the sample, around 94% are singletons; the top ten hold more than 2.5%. The rearrangement uses TRBV28 and TRBJ2-3; TRBD1 is a possible D gene (6 bases). This receptor was identified in a woman aged 18-29 years in good health and CMV-seropositive. The sequencing sample was made of PBMCs. The CDR3 bases are TGTGCCAGCAGACTAATAGGGGGATACACAGATACGCAGTATTTT. Protein: CASRLIGGYTDTQYF.